The TCR beta chain described here comes from a study of T cells in Graves' hyperthyroidism and ophthalmopathy. The overall study: Blood was drawn when the patient was first diagnosed and still untreated. The study's findings and limits: With a median lead of approximately six months before onset, the model predicted ophthalmopathy.

Not enrolled were patients with uncontrolled infection, other autoimmune disease, pregnancy or lactation. Between the trimmed V and J ends, which lost 0 bases and 6 bases, there was a span of 12 bases. Germline V CDR1 and CDR2: SGHRS, YFSETQ. This CDR3 spans 14 amino acids. RNA transcripts were the template for amplifying TCR beta CDR3 regions. With the HTBI primer set, the TCR CDR3 went through a first round of RT-PCR. TCRdb itself ran the multiplex PCR reads through MiXCR, one entry per CDR3 protein. The sample has fewer than 450,000 distinct CDR3 sequences, roughly 17% seen once; the top ten hold approximately 33%. This clonotype was seen ten or more times. The target antigen is unknown.

Sample: blood. This TCR was recovered from a woman aged 25-40 years with Graves' hyperthyroidism that later progressed to Graves' ophthalmopathy. The V and J genes are TRBV5-1 and TRBJ1-2, with TRBD1 as a possible D gene (5 bases). CDR3 protein: CASSLVVGGDGYTF. The CDR3 nucleotides are TGCGCCAGCAGCTTGGTTGTGGGGGGAGATGGCTACACCTTC.